The 21 T cell receptor delta chains reported below all come from one sample, sequenced in a study of gamma-delta chains in newborns, infants, children. TCRdb called clones anew from the reads with CATT. This sample has 1,500 to 2,000 delta-chain clones, with 35% to 45% found just once. The sample was blood. The receptors derive from a child who had a fever.

This chain connects TRDV2 to TRDJ3, with 9 bases identical to TRDD3. Germline CDR1 reads GEAIGNYY; CDR2 reads EKD. Trimming removed 1 base from V and 0 bases from J; junction bases left unmatched: 12. The CDR3 runs 21 residues. CDR3 DNA: TGTGCCTGTGACACTCCTCCGACTGGGGGAGAGAGCTCCTGGGACACCCGACAGATGTTTTTC. The encoded protein is CACDTPPTGGESSWDTRQMFF.

Comment on this clone: A much larger clone sits a single nucleotide away, making a read error possible. This chain's CDR3 is CACDTVRGGGTPTKQSDTDKLIF. The DNA for the CDR3 is TGTGCCTGTGACACCGTACGGGGGGGGGGTACCCCAACGAAACAATCCGACACCGATAAACTCATCTTT. The rearrangement uses TRDV2 and TRDJ1, with TRDD3 as a possible D gene (5 bases). Germline CDR1 is GEAIGNYY and CDR2 is EKD. V was pared by 0 bases and J by 0 bases, with 34 bases between. CDR3 length: 23 amino acids.

This chain connects TRDV2 to TRDJ1; 12 bases agree with TRDD3. This CDR3 has 20 amino acids. J gave up 0 bases and V 0 bases, and 13 bases lay outside the gene matches. CDR1 is GEAIGNYY, CDR2 EKD, per germline. The CDR3: CACDTVPLLGDTPYTDKLIF. The DNA of the CDR3 is TGTGCCTGTGACACCGTCCCCTTACTGGGGGATACTCCGTACACCGATAAACTCATCTTT.

A remark on this clone: The same CDR3 arises from other DNA sequences in this sample as well. This chain joins TRDV2 and TRDJ3; 11 bases fit TRDD3. The CDR3 has 19 residues. Germline CDR1 GEAIGNYY, CDR2 EKD. Trimming at V came to 3 bases and at J to 4 bases, leaving 10 bases not matched to a gene. Here the CDR3 DNA reads TGTGCCTGTGACGTCCTTCTGGGGGATACACCTTGGGACACCCGACAGATGTTTTTC. Protein sequence: CACDVLLGDTPWDTRQMFF.

This clone was seen a few times. The same CDR3 is also encoded by other DNA sequences in this sample. V is TRDV2 and J is TRDJ1; possible D gene TRDD3, 6 bases. This CDR3 region has 15 residues. The germline V and J ends were trimmed by 0 bases and 0 bases, with 10 bases remaining between them. Germline CDR1 reads GEAIGNYY; CDR2 reads EKD. This chain's CDR3 is CACDTLGVYTDKLIF. DNA of the CDR3: TGTGCCTGTGACACCTTGGGGGTATACACCGATAAACTCATCTTT.

This clone has a handful of counts. The sample has other DNA sequences that encode this CDR3 too. The chain recombines TRDV2 with TRDJ1, with 13 bases matching TRDD3. The J segment lost 8 bases and the V segment lost 2 bases, leaving 13 bases of the junction unmatched. Looked up from germline, CDR1 is GEAIGNYY and CDR2 is EKD. This CDR3 comprises 17 residues. The CDR3 reads CACDSVDTGGYAGKLIF. The DNA for the CDR3 is TGTGCCTGTGACAGCGTAGATACTGGGGGATACGCGGGGAAACTCATCTTT.

In the case of this clone: Distinct nucleotide sequences in the sample also encode this CDR3. This chain connects TRDV2 to TRDJ1; 9 bases are shared with TRDD3. Germline V gene data show CDR1 as GEAIGNYY and CDR2 as EKD. This CDR3 is 19 amino acids long. V shed 3 bases and J 0 bases; nucleotides not matched to a gene: 16. The CDR3 here is CACDALRRLGDFYTDKLIF. DNA for the CDR3: TGTGCCTGTGACGCCCTTCGAAGGCTGGGGGATTTTTACACCGATAAACTCATCTTT.

With regard to this clone: This may come from a read error, since a much larger clone is one base off. The chain links TRDV2 to TRDJ1, with D tentatively TRDD3 (6 bases). Germline V gene data show CDR1 as GEAIGNYY and CDR2 as EKD. With 0 bases removed from V and 1 base from J, the gap between germline ends came to 14 bases. The CDR3 runs 16 residues. This CDR3 is CACDTRFGGTTDKLIF. The CDR3, as DNA: TGTGCCTGTGACACCAGGTTTGGGGGGACCACCGATAAACTCATCTTT.

This clone was observed a handful of times. CDR3 sequence: CALGERSGYADKLIF. For the CDR3, the DNA is TGTGCTCTTGGGGAACGCTCGGGATACGCCGATAAACTCATCTTT. V and J are TRDV1 and TRDJ1; TRDD3 matches at 8 bases. This CDR3 spans 15 amino acids. The V gene end was trimmed by 1 base and the J gene end by 3 bases; junction bases not matched to a gene: 4. Germline CDR1 and CDR2: TSWWSYY and QGS.

With respect to this clone: Other DNA sequences of this sample code for an identical CDR3. V usage is TRDV2 and J usage is TRDJ1, with 8 bases matching TRDD3. The CDR3 totals 17 residues. The germline V gene has CDR1 GEAIGNYY and CDR2 EKD. V gave up 5 bases and J gave up 0 bases; unmatched junction bases: 13. The CDR3 nucleotides are TGTGCCTGTGGGTCACTACTGGGGGCCCGATACACCGATAAACTCATCTTT. It is translated as CACGSLLGARYTDKLIF.

The sample holds a few counts of this clone. One junction end does not reproduce the germline sequence, and a read error may be involved. This rearrangement joins TRDV2 to TRDJ1; TRDD3 matches 8 bases. There are 14 residues in the CDR3. Germline V gene sequence: CDR1 GEAIGNYY, CDR2 EKD. The CDR3, as DNA: TGTGCCTGTGACACCCTGGGGGACACCGATAGACTCATCTTT. The encoded protein is CACDTLGDTDRLIF.

This clone is judged large. V usage is TRDV2 and J usage is TRDJ1; tentative D call: TRDD3 (6 bases). Per germline, CDR1 GEAIGNYY and CDR2 EKD. The CDR3 sequence is 18 residues long. V lost 1 base, J lost 3 bases, and 23 bases lay in between. CDR3 protein: CACDTVGIEGARADKLIF. The DNA of the CDR3 is TGTGCCTGTGACACGGTGGGGATCGAAGGCGCTAGAGCCGATAAACTCATCTTT.

Points on this clone: The junction departs from germline at one end; a sequencing error may be responsible. V usage is TRDV2 and J usage is TRDJ3; 13 bases align to TRDD3. This CDR3 is 21 amino acids long. The germline gives CDR1 GEAIGNYY, CDR2 EKD. CDR3 DNA sequence: TGTGCCCGTGACAGCCTACTGGGGGATACGGCTGGGTCCTGGGACACCCGACAGATGTTTTTC. It specifies CARDSLLGDTAGSWDTRQMFF.

The chain employs TRDV2 and TRDJ1; 7 bases fit TRDD3. The CDR3 sequence is 19 residues long. With 2 bases clipped from V and 0 bases from J, the junction kept 17 bases outside the gene matches. CDR1 is GEAIGNYY and CDR2 is EKD in the germline V gene. CDR3 sequence reads: CACDSVGGNGGLYTDKLIF. As DNA, the CDR3 is TGTGCCTGTGACAGTGTTGGAGGCAACGGGGGATTGTACACCGATAAACTCATCTTT.

The V gene is TRDV2, the J gene TRDJ1; TRDD3 might be the D (6 bases). Between the trimmed V and J ends, which lost 9 bases and 4 bases, there was a span of 29 bases. The CDR3 covers 17 residues. Germline lookup yields CDR1 GEAIGNYY and CDR2 EKD. CDR3 protein: CAADTVLLEDTGDKLIF. CDR3 DNA: TGTGCCGCCGATACCGTTTTACTGGAGGATACCGGCGATAAACTCATCTTT.

This clone was picked up a small number of times. Other DNA variants within this sample encode the same CDR3. The V gene is TRDV2, the J gene TRDJ1; 12 positions match TRDD3. Germline loops: CDR1 GEAIGNYY, CDR2 EKD. This CDR3 has 13 amino acids. The V gene end was trimmed by 3 bases and the J gene end by 7 bases; junction bases not matched to a gene: 2. As DNA, the CDR3 is TGTGCCTGTGACGTACTGGGGGATACTAAACTCATCTTT. Translation gives CACDVLGDTKLIF.

The CDR3 loop reads CACDTLTGGYWDTRQMFF. The CDR3 nucleotides read TGTGCCTGTGACACTCTTACTGGGGGATACTGGGACACCCGACAGATGTTTTTC. The V gene is TRDV2, the J gene TRDJ3, with 11 bases identical to TRDD3. CDR1 and CDR2 (germline): GEAIGNYY, EKD. The CDR3 has 18 amino acids. With V trimmed by 1 base and J by 3 bases, 4 bases remained unmatched.

About this clone: This clone may be a read error of a much larger clone one base away. This rearrangement joins TRDV2 to TRDJ1; D may be TRDD3 (6 bases). This CDR3 has 15 residues. V was clipped by 0 bases and J by 3 bases, with 13 bases between them. In germline, CDR1 is GEAIGNYY, CDR2 EKD. The CDR3 loop reads CACDTVGIIADKLIF. The DNA for the CDR3 is TGTGCCTGTGACACCGTGGGGATCATCGCCGATAAACTCATCTTT.

This clone was seen a single time. The chain recombines TRDV2 with TRDJ3; 9 bases are shared with TRDD3. The V segment lost 0 bases and the J segment 3 bases; nucleotides outside the gene matches: 2. Germline V gives CDR1 GEAIGNYY, CDR2 EKD. The CDR3 is 17 amino acids. CDR3 in amino acids: CACDTVLGDWDTRQMFF. As DNA, the CDR3 is TGTGCCTGTGACACCGTACTGGGGGACTGGGACACCCGACAGATGTTTTTC.

About this clone: One junction end does not reproduce the germline sequence, and a read error may be involved. The V call is TRDV2, the J call TRDJ3; maybe TRDD2 (6 bases). This CDR3 contains 17 residues. Germline V gene sequence: CDR1 GEAIGNYY, CDR2 EKD. CDR3 protein: CACDTPSPPWDTRQMFF. The CDR3, as DNA: TGCGCCTGTGACACTCCTTCCCCCCCCTGGGACACCCGACAGATGTTTTTC.

Only a few counts were recorded for this clone. A far larger clone is one nucleotide away, so this likely arose from a read error. This specimen includes other DNA sequences encoding the same CDR3. The J gene is TRDJ1, the V gene TRDV1; 12 bases are a match to TRDD3. With 3 bases clipped from V and 0 bases from J, the junction kept 8 bases outside the gene matches. This CDR3 contains 18 residues. CDR1 and CDR2 from the germline V gene are TSWWSYY and QGS. Here the CDR3 reads CALGERRWGIRYTDKLIF. CDR3 nucleotides: TGTGCTCTTGGGGAGCGTCGCTGGGGGATACGGTACACCGATAAACTCATCTTT.